This passage covers 23 T cell receptor beta chains from one sample sequenced in a study of T cell changes during pregnancy in multiple sclerosis. Sequenced by immunoSEQ multiplex PCR; TCRdb stores in-frame clones only, minus some. Here the sample spans 53,000 or so clones, roughly 94% being singletons. Sequenced material: CD4+ T cells from peripheral blood mononuclear cells, taken in the second trimester of pregnancy. The receptor source for this set is a female donor with multiple sclerosis, enrolled in a pregnancy study.

The chain employs TRBV2 and TRBJ2-5; 8 bases fit TRBD1. CDR1 is SNHLY and CDR2 is FYNNEI in the germline V gene. There are 15 residues in the CDR3. Unmatched junction bases numbered 6, after V lost 6 bases and J lost 0 bases. CDR3 in DNA: TGTGCCAGCAGGACAGGGGATTGGGACCAAGAGACCCAGTACTTC. Encoded protein: CASRTGDWDQETQYF.

This clone appeared a single time. The chain combines TRBV9 with TRBJ2-1, with 12 positions matching TRBD1. CDR3 length equals 17 residues. Germline V gene data show CDR1 as SGDLS and CDR2 as YYNGEE. The V gene end was trimmed by 0 bases and the J gene end by 0 bases; junction bases not matched to a gene: 1. The CDR3: CASSVGDRGPSYNEQFF. CDR3 DNA sequence: TGTGCCAGCAGCGTAGGGGACAGGGGGCCCTCCTACAATGAGCAGTTCTTC.

CDR3 coding DNA: TGTGCCAGCAGCTTAAAGTCAGACACCGGGGAGCTGTTTTTT. Protein: CASSLKSDTGELFF. The chain has TRBV7-3 and TRBJ2-2, with no clear D. V shed 1 base and J shed 3 bases, with 6 bases lying between them. The CDR3 totals 14 residues. CDR1 and CDR2 (germline): SGHTA, FQGTGA.

The chain couples TRBV4-1 to TRBJ1-6; TRBD1 aligns across 8 bases. J was trimmed by 6 bases and V by 4 bases; bases with no gene match: 8. The CDR3 is 16 amino acids. Germline CDR1 is MGHRA and CDR2 is YSYEKL. The CDR3 DNA reads TGCGCCAGCAGCCGGCCCGAGACAGGGGCTAATTCACCCCTCCACTTT. As protein: CASSRPETGANSPLHF.

This chain links TRBV5-1 with TRBJ2-7; 7 bases map to TRBD1. The CDR3 is 14 amino acids. Germline V gives CDR1 SGHRS, CDR2 YFSETQ. With 7 bases clipped from V and 5 bases from J, the junction kept 12 bases outside the gene matches. CDR3 sequence (DNA): TGCGCCAGCTCGGCCGAAGGGGGCCTCAACGAGCAGTACTTC. This gives the protein CASSAEGGLNEQYF.

The chain recombines TRBV18 with TRBJ2-1; D possibly corresponds to TRBD2 (5 bases). The CDR3 has 16 residues. Germline CDR1 reads KGHSH; CDR2 reads LQKENI. Trimming removed 3 bases at V and 2 bases at J, with 14 bases between. The chain's CDR3 is CASSPARAATYNEQFF. The CDR3 DNA reads TGTGCCAGCTCACCCGCGCGGGCGGCAACCTACAATGAGCAGTTCTTC.

The rearrangement links TRBV5-8 to TRBJ2-1; TRBD1 agrees at 10 bases. Germline V gene sequence: CDR1 SGHTS, CDR2 YDEGEE. The CDR3 runs to 15 residues. J lost 5 bases, V lost 4 bases, and 6 bases had no gene match. CDR3 sequence: CASSDGTGANNEQFF. The CDR3 DNA is TGTGCCAGCAGCGACGGGACAGGGGCTAACAATGAGCAGTTCTTC.

The rearrangement uses TRBV9 and TRBJ2-3; 12 nucleotides line up with TRBD2. Unmatched junction bases numbered 5, after V lost 4 bases and J lost 2 bases. CDR3 length: 16 residues. Germline assignment: CDR1 SGDLS and CDR2 YYNGEE. The CDR3 nucleotides read TGTGCCAGCAGCACCCTAGCGGGGGGGCTCACAGATACGCAGTATTTT. Translation: CASSTLAGGLTDTQYF.

The rearrangement joins TRBV15 to TRBJ1-2; possibly TRBD1 for D (6 bases). CDR1 and CDR2 from the germline V gene are LNHNV and YYDKDF (reference sequence). The CDR3 is 14 residues long. Trimming pared 3 bases from V and 6 bases from J, leaving 14 bases between. The CDR3 nucleotides read TGTGCCACCAGCAGGGGCCGGACAGACCATGGCTACACCTTC. Amino acid sequence: CATSRGRTDHGYTF.

This clone was seen once. V gene TRBV6-5 combines with J gene TRBJ2-5; 7 positions agree with TRBD1. The germline V gene encodes CDR1 MNHEY and CDR2 SVGAGI. Trimming removed 6 bases from V and 5 bases from J; junction bases left unmatched: 6. This CDR3 has 13 amino acids. CDR3 residues: CASRTTGRETQYF. CDR3 in DNA: TGTGCCAGCAGAACGACAGGGCGGGAGACCCAGTACTTC.

This rearrangement joins TRBV6-5 to TRBJ2-2, with a possible D match to TRBD1 (6 bases). V shed 5 bases and J shed 5 bases, with 12 bases lying between them. The CDR3 runs 14 residues. The germline gives CDR1 MNHEY, CDR2 SVGAGI. The CDR3 spells CASSRHRETGELFF. The CDR3 DNA sequence: TGTGCCAGCAGTCGCCACAGGGAAACCGGGGAGCTGTTTTTT.

The chain uses TRBV15 and TRBJ1-2; tentative D call: TRBD1 (5 bases). Germline CDR1 and CDR2: LNHNV and YYDKDF (reference sequence). Trimming stripped 1 base from V and 5 bases from J, with 8 bases between. The CDR3 spans 13 residues. The CDR3 spells CATSRATDYGYTF. CDR3 bases: TGTGCCACCAGCAGAGCGACAGATTATGGCTACACCTTC.

On this clone: Distinct nucleotide sequences in the sample also encode this CDR3. The rearrangement links TRBV6-5 to TRBJ1-1; tentative D call: TRBD1 (6 bases). The CDR3 covers 11 residues. The germline V and J ends were trimmed by 6 bases and 5 bases, with 7 bases remaining between them. Germline CDR1 and CDR2: MNHEY and SVGAGI. The CDR3, as DNA: TGTGCCAGCAGAGGGGGAACTGAAGCTTTCTTT. It yields the protein CASRGGTEAFF.

The chain uses TRBV5-6 and TRBJ1-2; the match to TRBD1 covers 8 bases. The length of the CDR3 is 14 residues. The junction had 5 bases not matched to a gene; V was cut back by 4 bases and J by 3 bases. CDR1 and CDR2 (germline): SGHDT, YYEEEE. CDR3 nucleotides: TGTGCCAGCAGCGGACAGGGAGGGGACTATGGCTACACCTTC. This codes for CASSGQGGDYGYTF.

The chain carries TRBV21-1 and TRBJ1-1; TRBD1, as called in the table, went unchecked against the DNA. TRBV21-1 represents a pseudogene. The CDR3 has 18 residues. The CDR3 sequence: CASTSHRTGGIPNTEAFF. DNA for the CDR3: TGTGCCAGCACGAGCCACCGGACAGGTGGCATACCGAACACTGAAGCTTTCTTT.

The chain employs TRBV4-3 and TRBJ2-2; D is uncertain. V was shortened by 0 bases and J by 2 bases, with 10 bases between the two germline ends. CDR3 length: 16 amino acids. Germline CDR1 LGHNA, CDR2 YSLEER. DNA for the CDR3: TGCGCCAGCAGCCAAGAGAGTAGCCCCAACACCGGGGAGCTGTTTTTT. Amino acids: CASSQESSPNTGELFF.

The DNA for the CDR3 is TGTGCCAGCAGCTTAAATCAGGGCTCACCCCTCCACTTT. Translating it yields CASSLNQGSPLHF. The chain couples TRBV7-6 to TRBJ1-6; D possibly corresponds to TRBD1 (5 bases). V lost 2 bases to trimming and J lost 10 bases, with 9 bases between them. The germline gives CDR1 SGHVS, CDR2 FNYEAQ. The CDR3 contains 13 residues.

This chain links TRBV7-3 with TRBJ1-2; possible D gene TRBD1, 5 bases. V lost 2 bases to trimming and J lost 4 bases, with 11 bases between them. This CDR3 is built from 14 residues. CDR1 is SGHTA, CDR2 FQGTGA, per germline. The CDR3 nucleotides are TGTGCCAGCAGCTTACGGGGGACGCGCTATGGCTACACCTTC. It yields the protein CASSLRGTRYGYTF.

The chain joins TRBV7-3 to TRBJ1-1; D remains ambiguous. With 4 bases removed from V and 10 bases from J, the gap between germline ends came to 16 bases. The germline gives CDR1 SGHTA, CDR2 FQGTGA. The CDR3 covers 13 residues. This chain's CDR3 is CASSSMGYTRAFF. In DNA, the CDR3 is TGTGCCAGCAGCTCAATGGGATACACTAGAGCTTTCTTT.

V usage is TRBV7-9 and J usage is TRBJ2-7; 10 bases match TRBD2. The length of the CDR3 is 15 residues. With V trimmed by 2 bases and J by 1 base, 2 bases remained unmatched. CDR1 and CDR2 (germline): SEHNR, FQNEAQ (reference sequence). CDR3 loop: CASSLIAGGSYEQYF. Written as DNA, the CDR3 is TGTGCCAGCAGCTTAATAGCGGGGGGATCCTACGAGCAGTACTTC.

The chain couples TRBV5-4 to TRBJ1-6; D is unresolved. V gave up 2 bases and J gave up 0 bases, with 6 bases separating them. Germline V gene lookup returns CDR1 SGHNT and CDR2 YYREEE (reference sequence). The CDR3 has 15 amino acids. The DNA of the CDR3 is TGTGCCAGCAGCTTCGAGAGCTCCTATAATTCACCCCTCCACTTT. This sequence encodes CASSFESSYNSPLHF. Based on the CDR3 plus reference TRBV5-4 and TRBJ1-6, the full variable domain is ETGVTQSPTHLIKTRGQQVTLRCSSQSGHNTVSWYQQALGQGPQFIFQYYREEENGRGNFPPRFSGLQFPNYSSELNVNALELDDSALYLCASSFESSYNSPLHFGNGTRLTVT.

This clone was counted once. The chain links TRBV4-2 to TRBJ2-5, with 10 positions matching TRBD1. This CDR3 region has 15 residues. V was clipped by 0 bases and J by 5 bases; unmatched bases: 3. The germline CDR1 and CDR2 sequences are LGHNA and YNFKEQ. The CDR3 sequence: CASSQDWTGGETQYF. The CDR3 DNA sequence: TGTGCCAGCAGCCAAGATTGGACAGGGGGGGAGACCCAGTACTTC.

The V gene is TRBV5-1, the J gene TRBJ2-1; 8 bases align to TRBD2. CDR1 and CDR2 from the germline V gene are SGHRS and YFSETQ. The CDR3 spans 14 residues. J gave up 4 bases and V 6 bases, and 6 bases lay outside the gene matches. The CDR3 DNA is TGCGCCAGCACCGTAGCGGGGTCATACAATGAGCAGTTCTTC. Encoded protein: CASTVAGSYNEQFF.